The entry that follows covers one T cell receptor (beta chain) sequence. Its antigen is currently not known. No much larger clone exists at a distance of one base, and base qualities are not known. This sample was included in a study of cytomegalovirus exposure and HLA in healthy donors (dated by TCRdb to about 2017). As for the study more broadly: An earlier analysis of roughly 570 of the donors reported 276 Gb of sequence data and around 100 million unique TCR beta sequences obtained from around 180 million T cells. Approximately 310 gigabases of sequencing data and around 85 million unique TCR sequences made up an early release that covered roughly 670 HLA-typed donors. Of the roughly 410 genotyped donors, 65% to 90% were placed in the genetic ancestry cluster associated with self-reported Caucasian donors. The study was designed to test whether signatures of past pathogen exposure could be identified by cataloging public T cell receptors. Using immunosequencing, the study profiled T cell repertoires from 640 or so subjects and related those repertoires to cytomegalovirus serostatus. Besides the first cohort of roughly 640 subjects, a separate validation cohort made up of over 95 different subjects was used. To predict cytomegalovirus infection status, the study brought together high-throughput TCR immunosequencing, statistical association of individual TCRs with disease status, and machine learning. To study patterns of TCR occurrence, a later analysis re-analyzed previously published TCR beta repertoires from hundreds of donors and added high-resolution HLA genotyping. The later analysis used no new phenotypic data to find candidate immune exposures, relying instead on TCR beta sequences and their occurrence across donors. To decide whether each TCR beta V gene segment behaved as functional or pseudogenic, an earlier analysis of approximately 620 of the donors relied on high-throughput TCR beta sequencing. Donor age, sex, ethnicity and CMV serostatus were collected together with the repertoire data. A later genetic analysis used genome-wide SNP genotypes for about 60% of the 666 donors, treating that subset as a discovery cohort. All discovery cohort repertoires had been generated using a single sequencing platform. Both class I and class II loci were covered by HLA typing, at four-digit resolution. Typing coverage varied by locus: roughly 620-630 donors for A, B, C, DRB1 and DQB1; roughly 520 for DQA1; around 570 for DPA1; roughly 450 for DPB1. Roughly 5 DR-DQ haplotypes were handled as single units for association and clustering, since linkage in the cohort was strong. Among a few hundred genotyped donors of the cohort, an average of about 240,000 unique TCR beta nucleotide sequences were sequenced per donor, 15% to 20% of them non-productive. The investigation overall reported the following: In an earlier analysis of a few hundred of the donors, most TCR beta V segments were observed in productive rearrangements about 90% or about 30% of the time, broadly matching IMGT annotations. The study listed 164 TCR beta chains as associated with cytomegalovirus. Because counts were too low, about 17 rarely observed V segments, including chromosome 9 orphons, were excluded from the earlier analysis of 587 of the donors. Because HLA typing was unavailable for some donors at each locus, only the typed subset was used in association tests. Three of the identified cytomegalovirus-associated TCR beta chains were confirmed in vitro to be specific for cytomegalovirus antigens. Cytomegalovirus status was reported to be diagnosed by the classifier with high specificity and sensitivity in both the original and validation cohorts. Immune exposure information for the cohort was limited to CMV serostatus. A later analysis found that HLA-associated TCR beta chains were more clonally expanded and had lower generation probabilities than equally common non-associated chains. In a later analysis, the rate of TCR association differed among HLA loci, with DRB1 alleles having the most associated TCRs and HLA-C alleles having the fewest. At a false discovery rate of 0.05, a later analysis linked 15,000 to 20,000 TCR beta sequences to specific HLA alleles. According to the authors, the approach could potentially be generalized to other disease states and immunological phenotypes. Linkage disequilibrium might explain the correlated functional status among segregating V segments, but an unknown experimental factor could not be ruled out. In a later analysis, most CMV-associated TCR beta chains were found to appear HLA-restricted, with HLA associations seemingly driven largely by CMV exposure. A cluster of highly shared sequence variants was judged likely to represent a technical artifact of the sequencing pipeline. Compared with the approximately 700-donor mean, donors in an Asian-associated ancestry cluster had fewer N-insertions in productive TCRs, according to a later genetic analysis. Several of the top co-occurrence clusters appeared to be linked to parvovirus B19, influenza, CMV and Epstein-Barr virus, according to a later analysis. Roughly uniform sequencing depth across donors was assumed in presence/absence analyses, although this assumption may not hold. The cohort was sequenced for TCR beta chains only, and without alpha or paired-chain data the features that could be detected were limited. A later genetic analysis associated a missense DCLRE1C variant with V-gene and J-gene trimming of TCR beta chains, and an independent cohort replicated the association. Assigning TCR associations to individual alleles was difficult when HLA alleles, especially DR and DQ, strongly co-occurred. A further reported finding was that TCR beta sequences accurately predicted the HLA-A and HLA-B alleles for most subjects in the first cohort. Across donors, most TCR sequences were observed very rarely, whereas some public TCRs were present in many individuals.

The method behind the library was the immunoSEQ multiplex PCR assay. For the multiplex PCR, a mixture combining 60 forward primers for TCR Vbeta segments and 13 reverse primers for TCR Jbeta segments was used. A multiplex PCR assay on genomic DNA amplified the CDR3 region of rearranged TCR beta genes. On the Illumina HiSeq System, the amplified TCR beta libraries were sequenced as 87-base-pair reads. As for how the authors treated the data: A later analysis counted about 80 million unique TCR beta chains across the 640 or so repertoires, and roughly 9.9 million of these chains were shared by at least two donors. Raw reads were error-corrected and collapsed into unique sequences with a nearest-neighbor algorithm that merged closely related sequences to remove PCR and sequencing errors. To assign V, D and J gene segments, CDR3 sequences were aligned to IMGT reference sequences. For a sequence to be retained, a match of at least six nucleotides to both a V gene segment and a J gene segment was required. A rearrangement was called productive if the CDR3 had no stop codons and remained in frame with V and J, and every other rearrangement was called non-productive. CDR3 was defined by IMGT convention, running from the second conserved V-encoded cysteine to the conserved J-encoded phenylalanine. The earlier analysis of fewer than 700 of the donors excluded sequences that lacked an unambiguous match to a single V gene segment. In an earlier analysis of a few hundred of the donors, V segments were called functional above 56.7% productive rearrangements and were called segregating when the between-donor standard deviation exceeded 5%. A statistical classification framework was built for diagnosing cytomegalovirus status from the catalog of TCR beta chain sequences. V and J gene assignment, in a later analysis, came from comparing TCR nucleotide sequences with IMGT/GENE-DB human TR gene sequences. Using the TCRdist pipeline, a later analysis assigned CDR3 sequences along with most-parsimonious VDJ recombination scenarios. In a later analysis, every TCR beta chain was defined by the combination of its CDR3 amino acid sequence and its V-gene family, and reads without a unique V-gene family were dropped. To address suspected cross-contamination and a sequencing artifact, a later analysis removed around 600 highly shared, low-generation-probability nucleotide sequences. For each public chain, a later analysis derived a clonal expansion index from normalized ranks of inferred template counts within each repertoire. A later analysis computed generation probabilities with a VDJ recombination model fitted to out-of-frame rearrangements, and checked the results against IGoR. A later analysis scored TCR-TCR, TCR-HLA and TCR-CMV co-occurrence with hypergeometric tests, applying a repertoire-size bias correction to TCR pairs. To estimate false discovery rates, a later analysis permuted the HLA or CMV assignments 20 times. In a later analysis, co-occurring TCRs were grouped using DBSCAN, and TCRdist sequence similarity was added for clustering within HLA-allele-positive subsets. Repertoires with fewer than 30,000 or more than 120,000 public chains, plus five repertoires with anomalous nucleotide sharing, were excluded from co-occurrence clustering. TCRdb took over this immuneACCESS table, retaining in-frame rearrangements with V and J assigned. Such tables are incomplete; in checked studies, under half of the missing clones stem from an unresolved V gene, and the remainder is unexplained. V, J and clone size are those of that table, while D and trimming were read from the DNA. The sample yields roughly 100,000 clones; more than 70% were counted once. The ten biggest clones cover over 2% of the sample.

In total, 500 to 700 healthy bone marrow donors made up the cohort. All cohort members were sampled while nominally healthy, although unrecorded immune exposures were likely present. The donor tested CMV seronegative, placing the donor among the roughly 340 seronegative members of the cohort. A peripheral blood sample was collected from each donor, and TCR beta sequencing was performed on peripheral blood mononuclear cells. The Qiagen DNeasy Blood Extraction Kit was used to extract genomic DNA from the blood cell samples. Sequencing was done on a sample of PBMCs. The origin of this receptor is a man aged 30 to 45 in good health and CMV-seronegative.

CDR3 loop: CAIGTGNTEAFF. The nucleotide sequence is given as TGTGCCATCGGGACAGGGAACACTGAAGCTTTCTTT. This chain is built from TRBV2 and TRBJ1-1; 8 nucleotides in the junction match TRBD1. The CDR3, from cysteine to phenylalanine, totals 12 residues. Solely the CDR3 DNA is kept, with 36 bases framed from the first base. At the junction V is shortened by 10 bases and J by 1 base; bases outside the gene matches: 2. Per the germline V gene, SNHLY is the CDR1 and FYNNEI is the CDR2.